This T cell receptor beta chain came from a study of blood T cell repertoires in COVID-19 (dated by TCRdb to the early 2020s). Broadly, across the study: Collaborator samples came from the United States, Italy and Spain and covered acute and convalescent phases of COVID-19. Samples were obtained from the ongoing ImmuneRACE study (first 160 participants) and from over 1,000 subjects provided by 6 global collaborators. The prospective study material was composed of cDNA or gDNA derived from T cells, B-cell-depleted T cells, or PBMCs. Sample metadata almost always included a de-identified subject ID, COVID-19 status, age in years and sex. Deeply sampled blood TCRbeta repertoires from subjects exposed to, actively infected with, or recovered from COVID-19 were included in the dataset. The repertoires were made available in a free public database intended to serve as a resource for research on the immune response to SARS-CoV-2. Where HLA class I and class II types were available, the types were taken from metadata supplied by the sample provider, not from assay-based typing. Overall results and qualifications from the work: The quantity of clinical and demographic metadata differed by source and by participant and was supplied without curation.

The collaborating institutions used their own protocols to collect whole blood in K2EDTA tubes. For TCRbeta analysis, collaborator samples were shipped as frozen whole blood, as isolated PBMCs, or as DNA extracted from either sample type. As regards this clone: Its target antigen remains unknown. Per-base quality was not reported, and no clone a single base away is much larger than it.

TCRbeta CDR3 regions were amplified from genomic DNA using the immunoSEQ Assay, a bias-controlled multiplex PCR. As for the authors' bioinformatics: The number of nucleated cells in each sample was estimated from the amplification of reference gene primers within the assay. Sequence reads were collapsed and filtered to measure the absolute abundance of every unique TCRbeta CDR3 rearrangement. For each sample, productive Simpson clonality was calculated by taking the square root of Simpson's diversity index across productive rearrangements. The table was pulled from immuneACCESS by TCRdb, which kept in-frame rearrangements only. Such tables lose some clones; where checked, under half of the loss comes from unresolved V genes, and the rest has no known cause. That table furnishes V, J and clone size, whereas the DNA furnished D and trimming. The sample table records about 190,000 clones; 88% of these occur just once. The top ten clonotypes cover approximately 1% of the sample.

The CDR3 holds 12 amino acids from the cysteine to the phenylalanine. Here the CDR3 DNA is all that survives: 36 bases in frame from base 1. Trimming removed 6 bases from V and 4 bases from J; the gene matches leave 0 bases unexplained. The V and J segments used are TRBV12-3 or TRBV12-4 and TRBJ2-1; 7 junctional bases match TRBD2. Sample: peripheral blood. The clonotype comes from a man aged 25-40 years with acute or convalescent COVID-19. The DNA reads as follows: TGTGCCAGCAGGGGACTATACAATGAGCAGTTCTTC. Its product reads: CASRGLYNEQFF.